The next 30 T cell receptor beta chains were all read from a single sample in a study of spatial heterogeneity in lung cancer. Notes on the study in general: The study found that expanded intratumoral alpha and beta TCR counts tracked tumor mutation counts.

Time point meaning: sample taken at primary tumor resection. TCRdb used MiXCR to reprocess the 5' RACE reads, holding one entry per CDR3 protein. There are about 14,000 distinct CDR3 sequences in the sample; approximately 4.8% occur only once, and about 16% lies in the top ten. For these receptors, no antigen is known. The sequences come from lung tumor tissue, collected at surgery. These receptors were obtained from a female donor with early-stage non-small cell lung cancer.

This clonotype has at least ten counts. The library was prepared for alpha chains; this beta chain is a stray read, so its frequency means little. V usage is TRBV11-2 and J usage is TRBJ2-1; 8 nucleotides align to TRBD1. Germline V CDR1 and CDR2: SGHAT, FQNNGV. The length of the CDR3 is 15 residues. V shed 3 bases and J 6 bases; nucleotides not matched to a gene: 7. The CDR3 region has the DNA TGTGCCAGCAGCTTGATCAGGGGGCAAGGCAATGAGCAGTTCTTC. Its translation is CASSLIRGQGNEQFF.

This clonotype was seen repeatedly, ten times or more. A library prepared for alpha chains yielded this beta chain as an off-target read; its size is of little meaning. This sequence joins TRBV12-3 or TRBV12-4 and TRBJ1-1, with 9 bases identical to TRBD1. V lost 6 bases to trimming and J lost 4 bases; unmatched junction nucleotides: 3. The CDR3 length is 13 residues. CDR3: CASSWDRVTEAFF. CDR3 nucleotide sequence: TGTGCCAGCAGCTGGGACAGGGTCACTGAAGCTTTCTTT.

This clonotype was seen many times. Since it is a stray read in a library aimed at alpha chains, this beta chain has a size that is not meaningful. This rearrangement joins TRBV3-1 to TRBJ2-2; no reliable D call. The CDR3 runs to 12 residues. Germline V gives CDR1 LGHDT, CDR2 YNNKEL (reference sequence). V lost 4 bases to trimming and J lost 6 bases, with 6 bases between them. The CDR3 here is CASSRAAGELFF. The CDR3 DNA reads as TGTGCCAGCAGCCGGGCGGCCGGGGAGCTGTTTTTT.

At least ten counts were recorded for this clonotype. Within a library made for alpha chains, this beta chain is off target, and its count is uninformative. The rearrangement uses TRBV6-5 and TRBJ2-6; no clear D gene. V lost 5 bases and J lost 2, with 7 bases in between. This CDR3 contains 14 residues. In germline, CDR1 is MNHEY, CDR2 SVGAGI. The CDR3 here is CASSGAAGANVLTF. The CDR3 bases are TGTGCCAGCAGTGGCGCGGCTGGGGCCAACGTCCTGACTTTC.

Many counts were recorded for this clonotype. Within a library made for alpha chains, this beta chain is off target, and its count is uninformative. The rearrangement links TRBV7-9 to TRBJ2-7, with D uncertain. The CDR3 runs 12 residues. Trimming cost V 5 bases and J 9 bases, with 14 bases left between them. Looked up from germline, CDR1 is SEHNR and CDR2 is FQNEAQ (reference sequence). CDR3: CASSPGPRRQYF. Here the CDR3 DNA reads TGTGCCAGCAGCCCCGGACCCCGACGGCAGTACTTC.

The table lists this clonotype with many counts. Little can be read into the size of this beta chain, an off-target read in a library designed for alpha chains. The gene calls are TRBV9 and TRBJ2-6, with 9 bases that match TRBD1. V gave up 6 bases and J gave up 0 bases; unmatched junction bases: 10. The germline V gene has CDR1 SGDLS and CDR2 YYNGEE. The CDR3 runs to 18 residues. In nucleotides, the CDR3 is TGTGCCAGCACCAGAGGGGGGACAGGGCACTCTGGGGCCAACGTCCTGACTTTC. This codes for CASTRGGTGHSGANVLTF.

A few counts support this clonotype. This beta chain appears as a stray read in a library generated for alpha chains; its size is not informative. The chain uses TRBV3-1 and TRBJ2-6, with 9 bases fitting TRBD1. The CDR3 consists of 20 residues. Germline CDR1 reads LGHDT; CDR2 reads YNNKEL (reference sequence). V lost 0 bases and J lost 0; bases outside the gene matches: 9. CDR3 coding DNA: TGTGCCAGCAGCCAAGACTCCCGACAGGGGGGAATCTCTGGGGCCAACGTCCTGACTTTC. This gives the protein CASSQDSRQGGISGANVLTF.

At least ten counts were recorded for this clonotype. Within a library made for alpha chains, this beta chain is off target, and its count is uninformative. V gene TRBV12-3 or TRBV12-4 combines with J gene TRBJ1-2, with a possible D match to TRBD1 (5 bases). V was cut by 7 bases and J by 8 bases, with 14 bases left in between. This CDR3 has 12 residues. The CDR3 sequence is CASTLGALGYTF. Here the CDR3 DNA reads TGTGCCAGCACCCTAGGGGCTTTAGGCTACACCTTC.

Ten or more counts support this clonotype. As an off-target read in a library built for alpha chains, this beta chain has a frequency of little significance. The chain combines TRBV6-6 with TRBJ1-6, with 8 bases that match TRBD1. The ends lost 6 bases at V and 6 bases at J; junction bases unmatched: 4. The germline V gene encodes CDR1 MNHNY and CDR2 SVGAGI (reference sequence). The CDR3 has 14 amino acids. The CDR3 DNA is TGTGCCAGCAGACTGGGACAGGCTAATTCACCCCTCCACTTT. This sequence encodes CASRLGQANSPLHF.

This clonotype was counted ten times or more. The library was built for alpha chains, so this beta chain is an off-target read and its size means little. The chain links TRBV29-1 to TRBJ1-5, with 8 bases fitting TRBD1. Germline V lookup: CDR1 SQVTM, CDR2 ANQGSEA. The CDR3 length is 13 residues. With 5 bases clipped from V and 4 bases from J, the junction kept 4 bases outside the gene matches. CDR3 region: CSVRTGRNQPQHF. The CDR3 nucleotides read TGCAGCGTTCGGACAGGGAGGAATCAGCCCCAGCATTTT.

This clonotype was seen many times. This beta chain appears as a stray read in a library generated for alpha chains; its size is not informative. V usage is TRBV3-1 and J usage is TRBJ1-2; no definite D call. V lost 7 bases and J lost 8, with 17 bases in between. Germline assignment: CDR1 LGHDT and CDR2 YNNKEL (reference sequence). This CDR3 region has 13 residues. CDR3 bases: TGTGCCAGCACCAGTACTTGGACGGGGGGCTACACCTTC. It is translated as CASTSTWTGGYTF.

This clonotype was detected ten times or more. This beta chain turned up in a library designed for alpha chains; as an off-target read, its abundance says little. This sequence joins TRBV2 and TRBJ1-5, with no clear D. CDR3 length: 15 amino acids. V was shortened by 8 bases and J by 1 base, with 15 bases between the two germline ends. Germline V gene lookup returns CDR1 SNHLY and CDR2 FYNNEI. This chain's CDR3 is CASDLSAGSNQPQHF. Written as DNA, the CDR3 is TGTGCCAGCGACCTTTCGGCGGGAAGCAATCAGCCCCAGCATTTT. The full variable domain, completed using reference TRBV2 and TRBJ1-5, is EPEVTQTPSHQVTQMGQEVILRCVPISNHLYFYWYRQILGQKVEFLVSFYNNEISEKSEIFDDQFSVERPDGSNFTLKIRSTKLEDSAMYFCASDLSAGSNQPQHFGDGTRLSIL.

This clonotype appeared many times. A read error may account for a junction end that differs from germline. The library was built for alpha chains, so this beta chain is an off-target read and its size means little. V is TRBV4-1 and J is TRBJ2-7, with D tentatively TRBD2 (5 bases). CDR1 MGHRA and CDR2 YSYEKL come from the germline V gene. CDR3 length equals 11 residues. The CDR3 nucleotides read TGCGCCAGCAGCCAAGATGGCGAGCGGCACTTC. It translates to CASSQDGERHF.

This clonotype showed up many times. The library was built for alpha chains, so this beta chain is an off-target read and its size means little. V usage is TRBV20-1 and J usage is TRBJ1-1, with D perhaps TRBD1 (5 bases). This CDR3 comprises 15 residues. V was clipped by 0 bases and J by 4 bases, with 15 bases between them. Germline CDR1 and CDR2: DFQATT and SNEGSKA (reference sequence). This CDR3 reads CSARDNGKGRTEAFF. The DNA of the CDR3 is TGCAGTGCTAGAGATAACGGGAAGGGGCGCACTGAAGCTTTCTTT.

A few counts support this clonotype. Found in a library prepared for alpha chains, this beta chain is an off-target read, and its abundance has little meaning. CDR3 protein: CASSLVVGPGSYEQYF. The DNA of the CDR3 is TGTGCCAGCAGCTTGGTCGTGGGCCCTGGATCCTACGAGCAGTACTTC. The chain recombines TRBV5-6 with TRBJ2-7, with unresolved D. V was cut by 0 bases and J by 1 base, with 14 bases left in between. This CDR3 spans 16 amino acids. Germline lookup yields CDR1 SGHDT and CDR2 YYEEEE.

This clonotype was seen ten or more times. The size of this beta chain means little, since it is a stray read in a library made for alpha chains. The rearrangement links TRBV3-1 to TRBJ2-2, with a tentative D call TRBD1 (6 bases). The germline CDR1 and CDR2 sequences are LGHDT and YNNKEL (reference sequence). The CDR3 is 12 residues long. V dropped 1 base and J dropped 10 bases, with 7 bases sitting between them. The DNA of the CDR3 is TGTGCCAGCAGCCAAGGGGGGCAGGAGCTGTTTTTT. Translation gives CASSQGGQELFF.

This clonotype counts as medium-sized. A library made for alpha chains picked up this beta chain off target, so its size means little. This chain's CDR3 is CSARDHGGGLSDTQYF. For the CDR3, the DNA is TGCAGTGCTAGAGATCACGGGGGGGGCCTATCAGATACGCAGTATTTT. V gene TRBV20-1 combines with J gene TRBJ2-3; 8 bases map to TRBD2. The trim removed 0 bases at V and 4 bases at J, leaving 9 bases unmatched. The germline CDR1 and CDR2 sequences are DFQATT and SNEGSKA (reference sequence). The CDR3 is 16 residues long.

Turning to this clonotype: The library was prepared for alpha chains; this beta chain is a stray read, so its frequency means little. The V gene is TRBV5-1, the J gene TRBJ2-3, with a weak D call TRBD1 (6 bases). The CDR3 length is 15 residues. Per germline, CDR1 SGHRS and CDR2 YFSETQ. The ends were cut back, 4 bases at V and 3 bases at J, with 15 bases in the middle. In DNA, the CDR3 is TGCGCCAGCAGCCGCTTAGAAGGGGGTACAGATACGCAGTATTTT. Its translation is CASSRLEGGTDTQYF.

This clonotype was counted ten times or more. Since it is a stray read in a library aimed at alpha chains, this beta chain has a size that is not meaningful. This chain joins TRBV7-8 and TRBJ2-1; D is unclear. Germline CDR1 SGHVS, CDR2 FQNEAQ. The CDR3 sequence is 15 residues long. Trimming pared 0 bases from V and 4 bases from J, leaving 10 bases between. CDR3 nucleotides: TGTGCCAGCAGCTTAGCGCCGCGTGGGTACAATGAGCAGTTCTTC. Residues: CASSLAPRGYNEQFF.

This clonotype occurred many times. This beta chain lies outside the target of a library built for alpha chains; its clone size means little. V gene TRBV7-8 combines with J gene TRBJ2-7, with D possibly matching TRBD2 (6 bases). Germline CDR1 and CDR2: SGHVS and FQNEAQ. The CDR3 covers 18 residues. V was pared by 2 bases and J by 3 bases, with 23 bases between. CDR3 in DNA: TGTGCCAGCAGCTTAAAGGTAGGAGGGCCAGGAAGATTCTACGAGCAGTACTTC. This encodes CASSLKVGGPGRFYEQYF.

This clonotype was counted many times. This beta chain is a stray read from a library made for alpha chains; its abundance is not meaningful. The rearrangement uses TRBV7-2 and TRBJ2-3; D unclear. Trimming removed 1 base from V and 7 bases from J, with 12 bases in between. Per germline, CDR1 SGHTA and CDR2 FQGNSA. This CDR3 has 14 amino acids. DNA for the CDR3: TGTGCCAGCAGCTTAGAGGTTCGGCGGAATACGCAGTATTTT. This sequence encodes CASSLEVRRNTQYF.

This clonotype was seen many times. Since it is a stray read in a library aimed at alpha chains, this beta chain has a size that is not meaningful. This rearrangement joins TRBV7-2 to TRBJ1-6; TRBD1 is a possible D gene (5 bases). Germline V gene lookup returns CDR1 SGHTA and CDR2 FQGNSA. V lost 4 bases, J lost 9 bases, and 13 bases lay in between. The CDR3 spans 14 residues. The CDR3, as DNA: TGTGCCAGCAGCTCAGGCAGGGTTGGTTCACCCCTCCACTTT. It encodes CASSSGRVGSPLHF.

This clonotype was detected many times. This beta chain came through as a stray read in a library set up for alpha chains, and its size says little. The rearrangement uses TRBV5-6 and TRBJ1-5, with TRBD1 matching 7 bases. The ends lost 2 bases at V and 6 bases at J; junction bases unmatched: 5. In germline, CDR1 is SGHDT, CDR2 YYEEEE. There are 14 residues in the CDR3. In DNA form, the CDR3 reads TGTGCCAGCAGCTTAGGACAGGCCGCTCAGCCCCAGCATTTT. As protein: CASSLGQAAQPQHF.

This clonotype was counted at least ten times. This beta chain was picked up by a library intended for alpha chains and is off target, so its count carries little meaning. This chain connects TRBV5-4 to TRBJ1-3; D possibly corresponds to TRBD1 (6 bases). The V and J ends lost 4 bases and 8 bases respectively, with 13 bases between them. Germline CDR1 is SGHNT and CDR2 is YYREEE (reference sequence). The CDR3 is 13 residues long. CDR3 protein: CASSLDPGDTIYF. The CDR3, as DNA: TGTGCCAGCAGCCTCGACCCAGGGGACACCATATATTTT.

In this sample, this clonotype turned up many times. Little can be read into the size of this beta chain, an off-target read in a library designed for alpha chains. This rearrangement joins TRBV2 to TRBJ2-2, with D tentatively TRBD1 (5 bases). Germline lookup yields CDR1 SNHLY and CDR2 FYNNEI. V lost 7 bases and J lost 7, with 19 bases in between. This CDR3 region has 15 residues. DNA of the CDR3: TGTGCCAGCAAAACAGGTCCACTTGCTGGCGGGGAGCTGTTTTTT. This sequence encodes CASKTGPLAGGELFF.

On this clonotype: This beta chain appears as a stray read in a library generated for alpha chains; its size is not informative. The J gene is TRBJ1-1, the V gene TRBV11-1; 7 bases line up with TRBD1. The CDR3 has 17 amino acids. The germline V gene has CDR1 SGHAT and CDR2 FQDESV (reference sequence). The V segment lost 5 bases and the J segment 1 base; nucleotides outside the gene matches: 13. The DNA for the CDR3 is TGTGCCAGCAGCCTGAGGGATCCAAGGACAGGGAACACTGAAGCTTTCTTT. It specifies CASSLRDPRTGNTEAFF.

This clonotype was observed at least ten times. This beta chain is off target for a library built for alpha chains, so its abundance means little. V and J are TRBV2 and TRBJ1-5, with unresolved D. This CDR3 comprises 13 residues. V dropped 7 bases and J dropped 3 bases, with 10 bases sitting between them. CDR1 is SNHLY, CDR2 FYNNEI, per germline. For the CDR3, the DNA is TGTGCCAGCACGGTCGAATACAATCAGCCCCAGCATTTT. Its protein product is CASTVEYNQPQHF. The complete variable domain, with remaining parts taken from reference TRBV2 and TRBJ1-5, reads EPEVTQTPSHQVTQMGQEVILRCVPISNHLYFYWYRQILGQKVEFLVSFYNNEISEKSEIFDDQFSVERPDGSNFTLKIRSTKLEDSAMYFCASTVEYNQPQHFGDGTRLSIL.

This clonotype has at least ten counts. Little can be read into the size of this beta chain, an off-target read in a library designed for alpha chains. The rearrangement links TRBV12-3 or TRBV12-4 to TRBJ2-5; 10 bases align to TRBD2. The trim removed 8 bases at V and 6 bases at J, leaving 12 bases unmatched. This CDR3 has 15 residues. As DNA, the CDR3 is TGTGCCAGCCGCCTTCCTAGCGGGGGAGGGAAGACCCAGTACTTC. It translates to CASRLPSGGGKTQYF.

This clonotype showed up many times. Being off target in a library aimed at alpha chains, this beta chain has a size of little meaning. The chain employs TRBV7-9 and TRBJ2-3; 9 nucleotides match TRBD2. J gave up 2 bases and V 0 bases, and 12 bases lay outside the gene matches. The germline CDR1 and CDR2 sequences are SEHNR and FQNEAQ (reference sequence). This CDR3 spans 19 amino acids. The CDR3 here is CASSLASGLAGPITDTQYF. The CDR3 coding sequence is TGTGCCAGCAGCTTAGCGTCCGGGCTAGCGGGGCCGATCACAGATACGCAGTATTTT.

This clonotype was observed many times. This beta chain is a stray sequence in a library constructed for alpha chains; its clone size is not meaningful. V and J are TRBV20-1 and TRBJ1-3; 7 bases fit TRBD1. Germline CDR1 DFQATT, CDR2 SNEGSKA (reference sequence). The V segment lost 5 bases and the J segment 2 bases; nucleotides outside the gene matches: 6. CDR3 length equals 14 residues. The CDR3, as DNA: TGCAGTGCTGCCCACAGGGGAACTGGAAACACCATATATTTT. It specifies CSAAHRGTGNTIYF.